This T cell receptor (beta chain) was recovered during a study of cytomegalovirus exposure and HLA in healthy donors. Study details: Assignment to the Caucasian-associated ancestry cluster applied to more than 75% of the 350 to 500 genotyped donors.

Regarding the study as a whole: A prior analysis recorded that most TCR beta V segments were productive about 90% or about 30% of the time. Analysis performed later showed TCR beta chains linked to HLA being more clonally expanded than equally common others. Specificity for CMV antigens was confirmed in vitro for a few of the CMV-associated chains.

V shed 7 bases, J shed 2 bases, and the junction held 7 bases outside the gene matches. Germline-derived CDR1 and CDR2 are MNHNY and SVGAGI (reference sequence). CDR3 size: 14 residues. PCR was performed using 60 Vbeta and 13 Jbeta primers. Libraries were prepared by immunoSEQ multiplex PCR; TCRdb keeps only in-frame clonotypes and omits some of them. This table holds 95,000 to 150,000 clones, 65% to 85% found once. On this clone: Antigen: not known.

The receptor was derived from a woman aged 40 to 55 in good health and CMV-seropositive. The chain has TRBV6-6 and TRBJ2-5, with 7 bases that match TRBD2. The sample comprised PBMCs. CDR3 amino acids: CASTGAAGQETQYF. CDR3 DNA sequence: TGTGCCAGCACCGGGGCAGCGGGACAAGAGACCCAGTACTTC.